This T cell receptor (beta chain) derives from a study of radiation and T cells in renal cell carcinoma. In the case of this clone: Its antigen is not identified.

Study-level findings and limits: In blood, top tumor clones expanded by 2 weeks, shrinking by 4.

The CDR3 has 14 residues. Germline CDR1 reads SEHNR; CDR2 reads FQNEAQ (reference sequence). V was trimmed by 1 base and J by 3 bases, leaving 9 bases between them. Profiled with immunoSEQ multiplex PCR; TCRdb holds only in-frame clones, not every one. The sample consists of about 140,000 clones, around four fifths of them appearing once. Time point described: baseline pretreatment blood. The treatment: 15 Gy SBRT to primary tumor, nephrectomy 4 weeks later. The sequence was collected from a woman aged 45-65 years with renal cell carcinoma. The sample here was blood, taken from a patient whose treatment included radiotherapy and nephrectomy. This rearrangement joins TRBV7-9 to TRBJ2-5, with D possibly TRBD1 on 6 matching bases. This CDR3 reads CASSLVQGKETQYF. For the CDR3, the DNA is TGTGCCAGCAGCTTAGTCCAGGGGAAAGAGACCCAGTACTTC.